A single sample is the source of the 18 T cell receptor beta chains below, sequenced in a study of shared clonotypes between healthy human individuals. Positively selected for CCR7, the CD45RO-negative cells used as naive CD8 cells excluded terminally differentiated effector memory CD45RA+ cells. Libraries were prepared by immunoSEQ multiplex PCR; TCRdb keeps only in-frame clonotypes and omits some of them. Of around 1,900,000 clones listed, around 93% are singletons. What was sequenced was naive CD8+ T cells from PBMCs. The receptors derive from a man aged 18 to 30 in good health. Some clones in this sample may be carry-over from other donors' samples.

The chain couples TRBV5-5 to TRBJ1-1, with D possibly being TRBD1 (6 bases). CDR1 SGHKS and CDR2 YYEKEE come from the germline V gene (reference sequence). The CDR3 spans 13 residues. Deletions cut 2 bases from V and 4 bases from J, with 9 bases between. The CDR3 coding sequence is TGTGCCAGCAGCTTACAGGGATCCACTGAAGCTTTCTTT. Its translation is CASSLQGSTEAFF.

The rearrangement links TRBV29-1 to TRBJ2-7, with unresolved D. Per the germline V gene, CDR1 is SQVTM and CDR2 is ANQGSEA. The CDR3 is 12 residues long. V was cut by 7 bases and J by 3 bases, with 13 bases left in between. CDR3 sequence: CSGRDTYYEQYF. CDR3 bases: TGCAGCGGACGTGACACCTACTACGAGCAGTACTTC.

The chain couples TRBV6-4 to TRBJ2-7; 7 positions agree with TRBD2. V shed 10 bases and J 5 bases; nucleotides not matched to a gene: 32. Germline assignment: CDR1 MRHNA and CDR2 SNTAGT. The CDR3 spans 20 residues. The CDR3 coding sequence is TGTGCCACCGTTGGGACGGGAGTGGCCCAATTCTGTGGCGGGAGCGACGAGCAGTACTTC. This translates into CATVGTGVAQFCGGSDEQYF.

The chain uses TRBV14 and TRBJ2-1; D may be TRBD1 (6 bases). This CDR3 region has 16 residues. The V and J ends lost 1 base and 2 bases respectively, with 12 bases between them. CDR1 and CDR2 from the germline V gene are SGHDN and FVKESK. CDR3 in DNA: TGTGCCAGCAGCCAAGCTCTGGGGGCCCCCTACAATGAGCAGTTCTTC. This sequence encodes CASSQALGAPYNEQFF.

The rearrangement joins TRBV25-1 to TRBJ2-7; TRBD2 aligns across 7 bases. This CDR3 is built from 14 residues. Germline values: CDR1 MGHDK, CDR2 SYGVNS. V trimming: 4 bases; J trimming: 6 bases; junction bases outside the gene matches: 9. The chain's CDR3 is CASSASLALSEQYF. The CDR3 DNA reads as TGTGCCAGCAGTGCCTCACTAGCGCTCTCCGAGCAGTACTTC.

The rearrangement uses TRBV21-1 and TRBJ2-7; TRBD1 was called by the table and not checked on the DNA. TRBV21-1 is termed a pseudogene. The CDR3 has 12 residues. The DNA for the CDR3 is TGTGCCAGCAGCGCCCGACACCACGAGCAGTACTTC. Residues: CASSARHHEQYF.

The rearrangement joins TRBV27 to TRBJ1-5, with D possibly being TRBD1 (6 bases). The CDR3 runs 17 residues. Deletions cut 8 bases from V and 4 bases from J, with 24 bases between. Germline V gene lookup returns CDR1 MNHEY and CDR2 SMNVEV (reference sequence). As DNA, the CDR3 is TGTGCCAGCGGAAGAATTGGGGAGGCGCAGGGGAATCAGCCCCAGCATTTT. It yields the protein CASGRIGEAQGNQPQHF.

A remark on this clone: This CDR3 is also generated by other DNA sequences in the sample. The chain couples TRBV10-1 to TRBJ2-1; D perhaps matches TRBD2 (5 bases). V gave up 2 bases and J gave up 4 bases, with 6 bases separating them. The CDR3 is 13 residues long. CDR1 and CDR2 (germline): WNHNN, SYGVQD (reference sequence). CDR3 amino acids: CASSETGYNEQFF. As DNA, the CDR3 is TGCGCCAGCAGTGAGACGGGGTACAATGAGCAGTTCTTC.

The chain carries TRBV6-6 and TRBJ2-5; D gene unclear. TRBJ2-7 explains the end of the DNA better; the J call may be wrong. There are 11 residues in the CDR3. Germline V lookup: CDR1 MNHNY, CDR2 SVGAGI (reference sequence). As DNA, the CDR3 is TGTGCCAGCAGCTTCGCGTACGAGCAGTACTTC. Amino acid sequence: CASSFAYEQYF.

This clone was detected only once. CDR3 in amino acids: CASSSTGTTNEKLFF. The CDR3 coding sequence is TGTGCCAGCAGCAGTACAGGGACGACTAATGAAAAACTGTTTTTT. J is TRBJ1-4 and V is TRBV28, with a tentative D call TRBD1 (6 bases). Germline CDR1 and CDR2: MDHEN and SYDVKM. The CDR3 length is 15 residues. V lost 6 bases and J 2 bases, leaving 13 bases between the germline ends.

CDR3 protein: CASSESPLEEADTQYF. Here the CDR3 DNA reads TGCGCCAGCAGTGAGTCCCCCTTAGAAGAGGCAGATACGCAGTATTTT. This chain links TRBV10-1 with TRBJ2-3; D gene ambiguous. Trimming removed 0 bases at V and 4 bases at J, with 14 bases between. Germline values: CDR1 WNHNN, CDR2 SYGVQD (reference sequence). The length of the CDR3 is 16 residues.

This sequence joins TRBV5-4 and TRBJ2-1, with 8 bases that match TRBD2. CDR3 size: 17 residues. J was trimmed by 4 bases and V by 5 bases; bases with no gene match: 14. The germline gives CDR1 SGHNT, CDR2 YYREEE (reference sequence). CDR3 sequence: CASSPVPGLDPYNEQFF. CDR3 in DNA: TGTGCCAGCAGTCCAGTTCCGGGACTAGACCCATACAATGAGCAGTTCTTC.

The chain recombines TRBV6-1 with TRBJ2-3; tentative D call: TRBD1 (5 bases). Germline lookup yields CDR1 MNHNS and CDR2 SASEGT. The CDR3 spans 16 residues. V lost 3 bases, J lost 0 bases, and 13 bases lay in between. The CDR3 here is CASSEGNAGSTDTQYF. The CDR3 DNA sequence: TGTGCCAGCAGTGAGGGGAACGCAGGGAGCACAGATACGCAGTATTTT.

The rearrangement joins TRBV9 to TRBJ2-7, with 7 bases lining up with TRBD1. V lost 4 bases and J lost 2; bases outside the gene matches: 9. The length of the CDR3 is 15 residues. Germline-derived CDR1 and CDR2 are SGDLS and YYNGEE. The CDR3 loop reads CASSPSGTATYEQYF. CDR3 bases: TGTGCCAGCAGCCCATCCGGGACAGCGACCTACGAGCAGTACTTC.

The V gene is TRBV12-5, the J gene TRBJ2-3; TRBD2 aligns across 7 bases. In germline, CDR1 is LGHNT, CDR2 FRNRAP. V dropped 4 bases and J dropped 4; count of bases not matched to a gene: 11. The CDR3 loop spans 16 amino acids. CDR3 loop: CASGSTFGRESDTQYF. CDR3 nucleotide sequence: TGTGCTAGTGGTTCCACTTTCGGGCGGGAGTCAGATACGCAGTATTTT.

CDR3 coding DNA: TGTGCCAGCAGCAGCGGGACAGGGCGCCCAGCCCATGAAGCTTTCTTT. Translated: CASSSGTGRPAHEAFF. V and J are TRBV9 and TRBJ1-1; 9 nucleotides align to TRBD1. Germline CDR1 is SGDLS and CDR2 is YYNGEE. J lost 7 bases, V lost 4 bases, and 14 bases had no gene match. The CDR3 has 16 amino acids.

This clone was recorded once. The chain recombines TRBV28 with TRBJ2-7; a possible D gene is TRBD1 (6 bases). CDR1 and CDR2 from the germline V gene are MDHEN and SYDVKM. The CDR3 is 12 amino acids. V lost 6 bases and J lost 4, with 10 bases in between. This chain's CDR3 is CASRRTGYEQYF. CDR3 nucleotide sequence: TGTGCCAGCAGGCGCACAGGGTACGAGCAGTACTTC.

This chain uses TRBV28 with TRBJ2-7; D is ambiguous. Trimming removed 2 bases from V and 7 bases from J, with 6 bases in between. This CDR3 spans 11 amino acids. Germline-derived CDR1 and CDR2 are MDHEN and SYDVKM. CDR3 in amino acids: CASSLAWEQYF. The CDR3 DNA sequence: TGTGCCAGCAGTTTAGCTTGGGAGCAGTACTTC.